Following are 30 T cell receptor beta chains from one sample sequenced in a study of technical replicates of blood from a handful of donors. The assay was immunoSEQ multiplex PCR, and TCRdb's table has in-frame clones only and misses some. Among 65,000 to 85,000 clones listed, approximately 96% were seen once. Sequencing was done on a sample of T cells isolated from PBMCs. Every receptor here comes from a human donor in good health.

The chain couples TRBV25-1 to TRBJ1-2, with 7 bases matching TRBD1. The J segment lost 8 bases and the V segment lost 6 bases, leaving 6 bases of the junction unmatched. The CDR3 has 12 amino acids. CDR1 MGHDK and CDR2 SYGVNS come from the germline V gene. CDR3 in amino acids: CASREGGGGYTF. The CDR3 DNA follows: TGTGCCAGCAGAGAAGGGGGCGGGGGCTACACCTTC.

The table lists this clone with a count of one. The rearrangement joins TRBV27 to TRBJ2-1; D remains unclear. This CDR3 spans 14 amino acids. Per germline, CDR1 MNHEY and CDR2 SMNVEV (reference sequence). Trimming pared 0 bases from V and 3 bases from J, leaving 6 bases between. CDR3 amino acids: CASSLSSVYNEQFF. CDR3 DNA sequence: TGTGCCAGCAGTTTATCATCCGTCTACAATGAGCAGTTCTTC.

The chain links TRBV13 to TRBJ2-7; the match to TRBD2 covers 10 bases. From germline, CDR1 is PRHDT and CDR2 FYEKMQ (reference sequence). The CDR3 is 15 residues long. V lost 4 bases, J lost 2 bases, and 5 bases stayed unmatched. This CDR3 is CASSSASGRAYEQYF. As DNA, the CDR3 is TGTGCCAGCAGCTCAGCTAGCGGGAGAGCCTACGAGCAGTACTTC.

The chain is built from TRBV5-6 and TRBJ2-1; D perhaps matches TRBD2 (5 bases). The CDR3 is 14 residues long. Germline values: CDR1 SGHDT, CDR2 YYEEEE. The V end lost 2 bases, the J end lost 10 bases, and 16 bases lay between the germline ends. CDR3 region: CASSLTDTRGEQFF. CDR3 in DNA: TGTGCCAGCAGCTTAACCGATACTAGAGGAGAGCAGTTCTTC.

This chain links TRBV7-9 with TRBJ1-4; D unclear. V was pared by 5 bases and J by 10 bases, with 14 bases between. This CDR3 has 13 residues. Germline CDR1 reads SEHNR; CDR2 reads FQNEAQ (reference sequence). The CDR3 DNA sequence: TGTGCCAGCAGCCCCCGAGGGATCGGAAAACTGTTTTTT. Translated, it gives CASSPRGIGKLFF. Drawing the rest from reference TRBV7-9 and TRBJ1-4, the complete variable domain is DTGVSQNPRHKITKRGQNVTFRCDPISEHNRLYWYRQTLGQGPEFLTYFQNEAQLEKSRLLSDRFSAERPKGSFSTLEIQRTEQGDSAMYLCASSPRGIGKLFFGSGTQLSVL.

J is TRBJ2-3 and V is TRBV5-6, with D possibly being TRBD1 (6 bases). Trimming removed 4 bases from V and 1 base from J, with 13 bases in between. The CDR3 contains 15 residues. Looked up from germline, CDR1 is SGHDT and CDR2 is YYEEEE. DNA for the CDR3: TGTGCCAGCAGCCCGGACAAGGGGGGCACAGATACGCAGTATTTT. Residues: CASSPDKGGTDTQYF.

The chain joins TRBV27 to TRBJ2-5; possible D gene TRBD1, 6 bases. Trimming pared 2 bases from V and 2 bases from J, leaving 36 bases between. Germline CDR1 is MNHEY and CDR2 is SMNVEV (reference sequence). The CDR3 length is 23 residues. CDR3 amino acids: CASSLVLGAPAAYLQADQETQYF. CDR3 in DNA: TGTGCCAGCAGTTTAGTTCTGGGGGCACCGGCGGCTTACCTTCAGGCAGATCAAGAGACCCAGTACTTC.

The rearrangement joins TRBV6-5 to TRBJ2-7; 7 nucleotides agree with TRBD1. Germline V gene lookup returns CDR1 MNHEY and CDR2 SVGAGI. V shed 3 bases and J 5 bases; nucleotides not matched to a gene: 7. The CDR3 totals 14 residues. The CDR3 DNA follows: TGTGCCAGCAGTTATGCAGGGGGTCTAGACGAGCAGTACTTC. This translates into CASSYAGGLDEQYF.

This sequence joins TRBV9 and TRBJ2-1; 9 bases line up with TRBD2. V shed 0 bases, J shed 7 bases, and the junction held 5 bases outside the gene matches. The CDR3 covers 15 residues. Germline assignment: CDR1 SGDLS and CDR2 YYNGEE. CDR3 loop: CASSVVSGRINEQFF. The CDR3 DNA follows: TGTGCCAGCAGCGTAGTAAGCGGGAGGATTAATGAGCAGTTCTTC. The full variable domain, completed using reference TRBV9 and TRBJ2-1, is DSGVTQTPKHLITATGQRVTLRCSPRSGDLSVYWYQQSLDQGLQFLIQYYNGEERAKGNILERFSAQQFPDLHSELNLSSLELGDSALYFCASSVVSGRINEQFFGPGTRLTVL.

The chain recombines TRBV27 with TRBJ1-5; a possible D gene is TRBD1 (6 bases). Trimming shortened V by 5 bases and J by 3 bases, and 11 bases separated the two germline ends. In germline, CDR1 is MNHEY, CDR2 SMNVEV (reference sequence). CDR3 length: 14 residues. The CDR3 protein is CASSPGQINQPQHF. CDR3 in DNA: TGTGCCAGCAGTCCCGGACAGATCAATCAGCCCCAGCATTTT.

This chain uses TRBV11-2 with TRBJ1-2; D not resolved. The CDR3 runs to 12 residues. The V gene's germline CDR1 is SGHAT and CDR2 FQNNGV. With 0 bases removed from V and 5 bases from J, the gap between germline ends came to 4 bases. In DNA form, the CDR3 reads TGTGCCAGCAGCTTAGAGAGTTATGGCTACACCTTC. Translating gives CASSLESYGYTF.

This chain connects TRBV7-2 to TRBJ2-3, with a tentative D call TRBD1 (6 bases). Germline V gene lookup returns CDR1 SGHTA and CDR2 FQGNSA. V lost 5 bases and J 1 base, leaving 10 bases between the germline ends. There are 14 residues in the CDR3. This CDR3 reads CASSRSGGTDTQYF. The CDR3 bases are TGTGCCAGCAGCCGCTCAGGGGGCACAGATACGCAGTATTTT. The variable domain in full, completed from reference TRBV7-2 and TRBJ2-3, reads GAGVSQSPSNKVTEKGKDVELRCDPISGHTALYWYRQSLGQGLEFLIYFQGNSAPDKSGLPSDRFSAERTGGSVSTLTIQRTQQEDSAVYLCASSRSGGTDTQYFGPGTRLTVL.

The CDR3 is CASTKAGARGLYEQYF. The CDR3, as DNA: TGTGCCAGCACAAAGGCGGGGGCCAGGGGGCTCTACGAGCAGTACTTC. V and J are TRBV21-1 and TRBJ2-7; the table's D call TRBD1 went unverified against the DNA. TRBV21-1 constitutes a pseudogene. The CDR3 spans 16 residues.

This chain joins TRBV19 and TRBJ2-7, with D possibly matching TRBD2 (6 bases). The ends were cut back, 5 bases at V and 3 bases at J, with 14 bases in the middle. The V gene's germline CDR1 is LNHDA and CDR2 SQIVND (reference sequence). CDR3 size: 14 residues. The CDR3 DNA follows: TGTGCCAGTAGTCCCGGGAGAATGGTCTACGAGCAGTACTTC. Amino acid sequence: CASSPGRMVYEQYF.

The genes are TRBV20-1 and TRBJ2-7; a possible D gene is TRBD2 (5 bases). Germline values: CDR1 DFQATT, CDR2 SNEGSKA (reference sequence). Deletions cut 2 bases from V and 4 bases from J, with 6 bases between. The CDR3 length is 11 residues. The CDR3 loop reads CSARRGYEQYF. The CDR3 nucleotides are TGCAGTGCTAGAAGAGGGTACGAGCAGTACTTC.

The V call is TRBV19, the J call TRBJ1-1, with TRBD1 matching 9 bases. The CDR3 has 15 residues. Germline assignment: CDR1 LNHDA and CDR2 SQIVND (reference sequence). The ends lost 1 base at V and 5 bases at J; junction bases unmatched: 5. The CDR3: CASSIGDRVWTEAFF. The DNA for the CDR3 is TGTGCCAGTAGTATAGGGGACAGGGTCTGGACTGAAGCTTTCTTT.

The rearrangement uses TRBV6-1 and TRBJ1-5; a possible D gene is TRBD1 (5 bases). Germline lookup yields CDR1 MNHNS and CDR2 SASEGT. CDR3 size: 15 residues. The V end was cut by 4 bases, the J end by 0 bases, with 10 bases between. In DNA form, the CDR3 reads TGTGCCAGCAGTGGGGGGGTCTATAGCAATCAGCCCCAGCATTTT. Amino acids: CASSGGVYSNQPQHF.

The chain links TRBV2 to TRBJ1-2; D may be TRBD1 (5 bases). V was cut by 3 bases and J by 7 bases, with 18 bases left in between. Germline V lookup: CDR1 SNHLY, CDR2 FYNNEI. The CDR3 length is 15 residues. The CDR3 DNA sequence: TGTGCCAGCAGTGAGCCAGGGATCCCACCGCGTGGCTACACCTTC. Translation gives CASSEPGIPPRGYTF.

The gene calls are TRBV27 and TRBJ1-5; 7 bases are shared with TRBD1. This CDR3 has 15 residues. Trimming cost V 7 bases and J 4 bases; bases outside gene matches: 10. CDR1 is MNHEY and CDR2 is SMNVEV in the germline V gene (reference sequence). The CDR3 coding sequence is TGTGCCAGCACTTTGCACTCAGGGGGAAATCAGCCCCAGCATTTT. It codes for CASTLHSGGNQPQHF.

The rearrangement joins TRBV5-1 to TRBJ2-1; D unclear. Germline CDR1 and CDR2: SGHRS and YFSETQ. V was shortened by 4 bases and J by 9 bases, with 14 bases between the two germline ends. CDR3 size: 13 residues. The CDR3 coding sequence is TGCGCCAGCAGCCCAGCCTCCGGAGTTGAGCAGTTCTTC. Its protein is CASSPASGVEQFF.

The V call is TRBV6-4, the J call TRBJ2-1; a weak D match, TRBD2 (6 bases). Trimming took off 6 bases at V and 3 bases at J, with 21 bases between the two ends. In germline, CDR1 is MRHNA, CDR2 SNTAGT. This CDR3 is built from 17 residues. The CDR3 protein is CASSLSAGLTLYNEQFF. CDR3 DNA: TGTGCCAGCAGCCTATCAGCGGGCCTCACCCTCTACAATGAGCAGTTCTTC.

The J gene is TRBJ1-1, the V gene TRBV27; D is unresolved. The CDR3 sequence is 13 residues long. Germline V gene sequence: CDR1 MNHEY, CDR2 SMNVEV (reference sequence). Trimming stripped 5 bases from V and 6 bases from J, with 13 bases between. The CDR3 DNA is TGTGCCAGCAGTCCCTACCCCCACCCTGAAGCTTTCTTT. Translated: CASSPYPHPEAFF.

V gene TRBV29-1 combines with J gene TRBJ2-1, with a possible D match to TRBD2 (6 bases). Trimming took off 3 bases at V and 5 bases at J, with 11 bases between the two ends. Per the germline V gene, CDR1 is SQVTM and CDR2 is ANQGSEA. The CDR3 is 13 amino acids. The CDR3 DNA sequence: TGCAGCGTTGATGGGGGAGGTCACAATGAGCAGTTCTTC. Residues: CSVDGGGHNEQFF.

The V call is TRBV7-2, the J call TRBJ2-7; tentative D call: TRBD1 (5 bases). The V gene lost 8 bases and the J gene lost 9 bases, with 26 bases spanning the gap. CDR1 and CDR2 (germline): SGHTA, FQGNSA. The CDR3 runs to 15 residues. This CDR3 reads CASGALDGEIRRQYF. CDR3 bases: TGTGCCAGCGGGGCTTTGGACGGAGAAATCAGAAGGCAGTACTTC.

CDR3 residues: CASSLLAGVSYEQYF. The CDR3 DNA sequence: TGTGCCAGCAGTTTACTAGCGGGAGTTTCCTACGAGCAGTACTTC. The chain links TRBV28 to TRBJ2-7; TRBD2 aligns across 10 bases. The trim removed 2 bases at V and 1 base at J, leaving 2 bases unmatched. CDR1 is MDHEN and CDR2 is SYDVKM in the germline V gene. This CDR3 contains 15 residues. Drawing the rest from reference TRBV28 and TRBJ2-7, the complete variable domain is DVKVTQSSRYLVKRTGEKVFLECVQDMDHENMFWYRQDPGLGLRLIYFSYDVKMKEKGDIPEGYSVSREKKERFSLILESASTNQTSMYLCASSLLAGVSYEQYFGPGTRLTVT.

The chain employs TRBV10-1 and TRBJ2-1, with 9 bases fitting TRBD2. This CDR3 has 15 residues. Per the germline V gene, CDR1 is WNHNN and CDR2 is SYGVQD (reference sequence). J was trimmed by 7 bases and V by 4 bases; bases with no gene match: 8. CDR3 amino acids: CASSVGREGENEQFF. CDR3 in DNA: TGCGCCAGCAGTGTAGGGCGGGAGGGGGAAAATGAGCAGTTCTTC.

This chain links TRBV27 with TRBJ1-1; D perhaps matches TRBD1 (6 bases). Per the germline V gene, CDR1 is MNHEY and CDR2 is SMNVEV (reference sequence). There are 16 residues in the CDR3. V lost 2 bases to trimming and J lost 3 bases, with 16 bases between them. The CDR3 bases are TGTGCCAGCAGTTTAGGGATAACAGGGTCTCACACTGAAGCTTTCTTT. Amino acid sequence: CASSLGITGSHTEAFF.

The chain links TRBV5-1 to TRBJ1-4; D is ambiguous. Trimming took off 0 bases at V and 5 bases at J, with 8 bases between the two ends. The CDR3 totals 14 residues. Germline CDR1 is SGHRS and CDR2 is YFSETQ. As DNA, the CDR3 is TGCGCCAGCAGCTTGGAGGGAGGGAATGAAAAACTGTTTTTT. It translates to CASSLEGGNEKLFF.

This chain links TRBV4-1 with TRBJ2-1; possible D gene TRBD1, 5 bases. The ends were cut back, 0 bases at V and 4 bases at J, with 16 bases in the middle. CDR3 length: 17 residues. Germline V gene data show CDR1 as MGHRA and CDR2 as YSYEKL. The CDR3: CASSQDPVQGIYNEQFF. The CDR3, as DNA: TGCGCCAGCAGCCAAGATCCGGTGCAGGGTATTTACAATGAGCAGTTCTTC.

The genes are TRBV6-1 and TRBJ1-5, with 9 bases that match TRBD1. V lost 8 bases to trimming and J lost 7 bases; unmatched junction nucleotides: 6. CDR3 length: 13 residues. Germline V gene sequence: CDR1 MNHNS, CDR2 SASEGT. The CDR3 DNA is TGTGCCAGCCACGACAGGGGGAGACAGCCCCAGCATTTT. Amino acid sequence: CASHDRGRQPQHF.